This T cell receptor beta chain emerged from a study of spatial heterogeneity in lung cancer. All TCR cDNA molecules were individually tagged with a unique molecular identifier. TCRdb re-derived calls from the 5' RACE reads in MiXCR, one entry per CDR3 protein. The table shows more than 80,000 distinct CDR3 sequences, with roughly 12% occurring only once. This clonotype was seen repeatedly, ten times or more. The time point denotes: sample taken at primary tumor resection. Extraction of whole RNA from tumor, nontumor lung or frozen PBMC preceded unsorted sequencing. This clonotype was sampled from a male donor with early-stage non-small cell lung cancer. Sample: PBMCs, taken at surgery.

The CDR3 reads CASSERTSGRYEQYF. Written as DNA, the CDR3 is TGTGCCAGCAGTGAAAGAACTAGCGGGAGGTACGAGCAGTACTTC. The chain links TRBV25-1 to TRBJ2-7; 12 nucleotides agree with TRBD2. CDR3 length: 15 residues. Germline CDR1 is MGHDK and CDR2 is SYGVNS. V gave up 2 bases and J gave up 4 bases; unmatched junction bases: 3.